What follows are 6 T cell receptor beta chains derived from one specimen sequenced in a study of shared clonotypes between healthy human individuals. CD45RO-negative CD8 cells positively selected for CCR7 made up the naive population, which excluded terminally differentiated effector memory CD45RA+ cells. Using immunoSEQ multiplex PCR, the repertoire was profiled, and TCRdb retains in-frame clones only, with some absent. The sample has about 2.2 million clones; about 93% are singletons. Sequencing was done on a sample of naive CD8+ T cells from PBMCs. The receptors were gathered from a man aged 18 to 29 in good health. Some clones in this sample may be carry-over from other donors' samples.

This sequence joins TRBV7-9 and TRBJ2-7, with 9 bases matching TRBD2. CDR3 length: 15 amino acids. Looked up from germline, CDR1 is SEHNR and CDR2 is FQNEAQ (reference sequence). After removal of 5 bases from V and 8 bases from J, the junction contained 13 bases not matched to a gene. The CDR3 region has the DNA TGTGCCAGCAGCCCCTCCGTTTGGCGGGAGGGAAAGCAGTACTTC. Translating gives CASSPSVWREGKQYF.

The chain uses TRBV30 and TRBJ2-7; no definite D call. Per the germline V gene, CDR1 is GTSNPN and CDR2 is SVGIG (reference sequence). CDR3 length equals 11 residues. V was trimmed by 2 bases and J by 6 bases, leaving 8 bases between them. DNA of the CDR3: TGTGCCTGGAGTTTCGGCCTCGAGCAGTACTTC. It specifies CAWSFGLEQYF.

This clone has only one observation. J is TRBJ2-7 and V is TRBV9; 11 bases line up with TRBD2. Germline assignment: CDR1 SGDLS and CDR2 YYNGEE. The CDR3 is 15 residues long. V gave up 2 bases and J gave up 3 bases; unmatched junction bases: 4. The CDR3 sequence: CASSVTSGTYYEQYF. DNA for the CDR3: TGTGCCAGCAGCGTGACTAGCGGGACGTACTACGAGCAGTACTTC.

The V call is TRBV28, the J call TRBJ2-3; 8 nucleotides align to TRBD2. Per germline, CDR1 MDHEN and CDR2 SYDVKM. This CDR3 is 18 amino acids long. The V and J ends lost 4 bases and 4 bases, in that order; junction bases with no gene match: 16. CDR3 coding DNA: TGTGCCAGCAGTTCTCGGGGGGTAGCGCCCGGGAGGGCAGATACGCAGTATTTT. Amino acids: CASSSRGVAPGRADTQYF.

V is TRBV7-8 and J is TRBJ2-1, with 12 bases fitting TRBD2. This CDR3 is built from 17 residues. Looked up from germline, CDR1 is SGHVS and CDR2 is FQNEAQ. V shed 1 base and J 7 bases; nucleotides not matched to a gene: 8. CDR3 region: CASSLGRTSGTSNEQFF. CDR3 nucleotide sequence: TGTGCCAGCAGCTTAGGCCGGACTAGCGGGACCTCTAATGAGCAGTTCTTC.

This sequence joins TRBV19 and TRBJ2-5, with 7 bases identical to TRBD1. With 4 bases clipped from V and 3 bases from J, the junction kept 5 bases outside the gene matches. The CDR3 length is 14 residues. Per the germline V gene, CDR1 is LNHDA and CDR2 is SQIVND (reference sequence). The CDR3 coding sequence is TGTGCCAGTAGTACCTGGACAGGAGAAGAGACCCAGTACTTC. This sequence encodes CASSTWTGEETQYF.